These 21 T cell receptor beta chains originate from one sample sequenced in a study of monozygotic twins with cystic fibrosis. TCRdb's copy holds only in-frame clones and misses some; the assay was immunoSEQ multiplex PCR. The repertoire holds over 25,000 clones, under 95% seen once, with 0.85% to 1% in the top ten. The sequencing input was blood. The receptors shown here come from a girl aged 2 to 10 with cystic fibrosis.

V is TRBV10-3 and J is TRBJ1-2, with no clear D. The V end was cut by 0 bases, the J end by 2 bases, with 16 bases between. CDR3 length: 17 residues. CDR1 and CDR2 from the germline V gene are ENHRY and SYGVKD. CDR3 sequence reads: CAISESRAGPLNYGYTF. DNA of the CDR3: TGTGCCATCAGTGAGTCACGAGCAGGTCCCCTGAACTATGGCTACACCTTC.

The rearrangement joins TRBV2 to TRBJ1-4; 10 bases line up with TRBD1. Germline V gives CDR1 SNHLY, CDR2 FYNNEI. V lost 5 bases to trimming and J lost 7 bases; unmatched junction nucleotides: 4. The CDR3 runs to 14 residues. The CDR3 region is CASSLTGGREKLFF. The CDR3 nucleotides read TGTGCCAGCAGTCTGACAGGGGGCCGTGAAAAACTGTTTTTT.

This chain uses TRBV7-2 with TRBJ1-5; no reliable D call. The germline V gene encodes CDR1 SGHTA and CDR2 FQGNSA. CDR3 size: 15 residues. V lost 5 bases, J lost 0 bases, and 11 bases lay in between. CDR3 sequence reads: CASSLGTRSNQPQHF. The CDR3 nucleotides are TGTGCCAGCAGCCTAGGAACCCGTAGCAATCAGCCCCAGCATTTT.

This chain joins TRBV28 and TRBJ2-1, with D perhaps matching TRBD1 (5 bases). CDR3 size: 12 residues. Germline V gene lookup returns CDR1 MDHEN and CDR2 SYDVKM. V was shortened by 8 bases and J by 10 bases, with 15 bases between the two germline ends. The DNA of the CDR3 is TGTGCCAGCTTGTCCCGGGCAGGGGAGCAGTTCTTC. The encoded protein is CASLSRAGEQFF.

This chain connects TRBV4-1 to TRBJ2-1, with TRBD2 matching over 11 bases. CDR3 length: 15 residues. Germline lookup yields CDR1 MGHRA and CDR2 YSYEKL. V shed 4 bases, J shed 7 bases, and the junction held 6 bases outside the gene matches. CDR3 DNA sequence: TGCGCCAGCAGCCGTAGCGGGGGGGCCTCGAATGAGCAGTTCTTC. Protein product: CASSRSGGASNEQFF.

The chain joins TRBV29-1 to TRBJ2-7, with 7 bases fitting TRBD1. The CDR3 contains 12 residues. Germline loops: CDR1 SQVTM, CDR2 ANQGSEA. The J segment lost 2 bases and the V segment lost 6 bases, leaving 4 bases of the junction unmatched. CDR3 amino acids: CSVVTGPYEQYF. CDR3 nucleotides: TGCAGCGTGGTGACAGGGCCCTACGAGCAGTACTTC.

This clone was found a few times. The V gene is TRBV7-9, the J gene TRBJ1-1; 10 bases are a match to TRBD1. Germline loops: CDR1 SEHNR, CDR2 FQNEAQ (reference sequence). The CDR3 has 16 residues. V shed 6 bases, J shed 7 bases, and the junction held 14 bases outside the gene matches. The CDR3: CASSPATGTGADEAFF. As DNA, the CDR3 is TGTGCCAGCAGTCCAGCGACCGGGACAGGGGCTGATGAAGCTTTCTTT.

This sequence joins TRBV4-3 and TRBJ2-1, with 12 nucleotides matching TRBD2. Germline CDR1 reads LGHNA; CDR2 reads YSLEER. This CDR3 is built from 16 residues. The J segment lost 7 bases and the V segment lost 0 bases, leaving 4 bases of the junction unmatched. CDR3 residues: CASSQDLLAGGNEQFF. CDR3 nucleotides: TGCGCCAGCAGCCAAGACTTACTAGCGGGAGGTAATGAGCAGTTCTTC.

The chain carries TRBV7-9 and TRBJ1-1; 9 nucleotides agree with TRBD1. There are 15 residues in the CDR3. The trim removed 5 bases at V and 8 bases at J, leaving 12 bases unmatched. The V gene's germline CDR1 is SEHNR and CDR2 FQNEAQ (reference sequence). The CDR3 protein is CASSARRTGASEAFF. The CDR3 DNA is TGTGCCAGCAGCGCAAGGAGGACAGGGGCGTCCGAAGCTTTCTTT.

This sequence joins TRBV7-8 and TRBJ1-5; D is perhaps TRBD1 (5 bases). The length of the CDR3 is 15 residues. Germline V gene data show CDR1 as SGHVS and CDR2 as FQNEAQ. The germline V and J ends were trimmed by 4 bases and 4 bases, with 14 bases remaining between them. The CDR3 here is CASSSIRQFNQPQHF. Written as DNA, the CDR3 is TGTGCCAGCAGCTCGATTCGACAGTTTAATCAGCCCCAGCATTTT.

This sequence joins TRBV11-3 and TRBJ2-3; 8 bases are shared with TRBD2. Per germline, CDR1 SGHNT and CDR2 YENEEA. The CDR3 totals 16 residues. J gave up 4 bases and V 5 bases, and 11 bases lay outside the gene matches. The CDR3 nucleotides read TGTGCCAGCAGCACCCGGCCAGCGGGAGAAGCAGATACGCAGTATTTT. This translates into CASSTRPAGEADTQYF.

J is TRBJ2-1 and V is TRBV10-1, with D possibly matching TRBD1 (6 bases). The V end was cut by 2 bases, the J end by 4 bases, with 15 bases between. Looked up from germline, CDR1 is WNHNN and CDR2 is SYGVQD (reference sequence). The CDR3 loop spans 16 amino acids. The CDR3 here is CASSEGLRTDYNEQFF. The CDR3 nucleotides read TGCGCCAGCAGTGAGGGTCTACGGACAGATTACAATGAGCAGTTCTTC.

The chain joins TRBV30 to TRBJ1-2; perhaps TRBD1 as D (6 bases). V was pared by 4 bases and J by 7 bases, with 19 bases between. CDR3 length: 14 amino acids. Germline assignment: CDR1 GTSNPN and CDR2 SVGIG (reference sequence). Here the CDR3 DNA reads TGTGCCTGGACCCTTCCTGGGGCGGGGGCTGGCTACACCTTC. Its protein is CAWTLPGAGAGYTF.

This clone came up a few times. CDR3 sequence (DNA): TGCAGCGTTGGTCGGGAGGGATTCCCGAACACTGAAGCTTTCTTT. Its translation is CSVGREGFPNTEAFF. V is TRBV29-1 and J is TRBJ1-1; D is uncertain. V was trimmed by 4 bases and J by 1 base, leaving 16 bases between them. Looked up from germline, CDR1 is SQVTM and CDR2 is ANQGSEA. CDR3 size: 15 residues.

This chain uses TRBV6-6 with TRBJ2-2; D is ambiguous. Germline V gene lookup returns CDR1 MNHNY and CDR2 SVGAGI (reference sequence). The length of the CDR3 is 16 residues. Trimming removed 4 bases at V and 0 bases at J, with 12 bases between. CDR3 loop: CASSSPAQSNTGELFF. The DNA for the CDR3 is TGTGCCAGCAGTTCTCCAGCCCAGTCGAACACCGGGGAGCTGTTTTTT.

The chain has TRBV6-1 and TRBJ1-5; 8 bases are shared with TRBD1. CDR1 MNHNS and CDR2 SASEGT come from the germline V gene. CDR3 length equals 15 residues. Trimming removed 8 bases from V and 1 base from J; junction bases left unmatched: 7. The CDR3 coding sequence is TGTGCCAGCGGGGCGACAGGGGTGAGCAATCAGCCCCAGCATTTT. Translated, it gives CASGATGVSNQPQHF.

The CDR3: CASSPRQGALTDTQYF. The CDR3 coding sequence is TGTGCCAGCAGCCCACGACAGGGGGCTTTGACAGATACGCAGTATTTT. The V and J genes are TRBV7-9 and TRBJ2-3; 10 nucleotides match TRBD1. Trimming removed 5 bases from V and 3 bases from J; junction bases left unmatched: 8. The CDR3 runs 16 residues. Germline assignment: CDR1 SEHNR and CDR2 FQNEAQ (reference sequence).

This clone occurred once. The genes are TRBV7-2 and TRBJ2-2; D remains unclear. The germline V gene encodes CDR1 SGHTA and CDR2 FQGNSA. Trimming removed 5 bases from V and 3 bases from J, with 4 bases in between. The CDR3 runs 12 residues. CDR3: CASSAYTGELFF. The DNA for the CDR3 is TGTGCCAGCAGCGCCTACACCGGGGAGCTGTTTTTT.

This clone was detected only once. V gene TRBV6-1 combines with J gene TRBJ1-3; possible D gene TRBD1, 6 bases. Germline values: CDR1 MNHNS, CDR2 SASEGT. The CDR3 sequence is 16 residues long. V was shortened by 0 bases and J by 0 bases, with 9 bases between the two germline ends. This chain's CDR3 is CASSEATGISGNTIYF. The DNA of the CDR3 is TGTGCCAGCAGTGAAGCAACAGGGATCTCTGGAAACACCATATATTTT.

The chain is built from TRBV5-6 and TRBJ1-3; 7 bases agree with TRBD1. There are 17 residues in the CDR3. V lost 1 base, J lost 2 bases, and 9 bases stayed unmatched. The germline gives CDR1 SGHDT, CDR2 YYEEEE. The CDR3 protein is CASSLRAGGPTGNTIYF. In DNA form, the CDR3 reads TGTGCCAGCAGCTTGCGAGCAGGGGGGCCTACTGGAAACACCATATATTTT. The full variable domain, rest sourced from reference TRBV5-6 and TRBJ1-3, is DAGVTQSPTHLIKTRGQQVTLRCSPKSGHDTVSWYQQALGQGPQFIFQYYEEEERQRGNFPDRFSGHQFPNYSSELNVNALLLGDSALYLCASSLRAGGPTGNTIYFGEGSWLTVV.

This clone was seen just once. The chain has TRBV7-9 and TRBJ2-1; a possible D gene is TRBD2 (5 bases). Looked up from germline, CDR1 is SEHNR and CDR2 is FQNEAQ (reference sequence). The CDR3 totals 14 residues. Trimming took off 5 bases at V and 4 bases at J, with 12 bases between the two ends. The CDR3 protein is CASSPVGVYNEQFF. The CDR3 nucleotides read TGTGCCAGCAGCCCCGTCGGGGTATACAATGAGCAGTTCTTC.